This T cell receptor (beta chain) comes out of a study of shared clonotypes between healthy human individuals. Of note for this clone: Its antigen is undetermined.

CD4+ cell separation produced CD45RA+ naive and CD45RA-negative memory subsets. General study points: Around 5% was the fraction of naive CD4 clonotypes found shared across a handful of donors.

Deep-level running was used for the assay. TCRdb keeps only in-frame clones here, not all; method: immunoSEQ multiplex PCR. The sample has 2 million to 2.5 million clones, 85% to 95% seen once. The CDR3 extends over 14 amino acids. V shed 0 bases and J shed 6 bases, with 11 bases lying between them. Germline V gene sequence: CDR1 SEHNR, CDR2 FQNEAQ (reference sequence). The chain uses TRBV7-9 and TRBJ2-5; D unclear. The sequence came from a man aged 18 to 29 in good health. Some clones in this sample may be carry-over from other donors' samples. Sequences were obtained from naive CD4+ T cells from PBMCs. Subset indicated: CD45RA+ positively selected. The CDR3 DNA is TGTGCCAGCAGCTTAGCGGCGGCCCGAAAGACCCAGTACTTC. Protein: CASSLAAARKTQYF.